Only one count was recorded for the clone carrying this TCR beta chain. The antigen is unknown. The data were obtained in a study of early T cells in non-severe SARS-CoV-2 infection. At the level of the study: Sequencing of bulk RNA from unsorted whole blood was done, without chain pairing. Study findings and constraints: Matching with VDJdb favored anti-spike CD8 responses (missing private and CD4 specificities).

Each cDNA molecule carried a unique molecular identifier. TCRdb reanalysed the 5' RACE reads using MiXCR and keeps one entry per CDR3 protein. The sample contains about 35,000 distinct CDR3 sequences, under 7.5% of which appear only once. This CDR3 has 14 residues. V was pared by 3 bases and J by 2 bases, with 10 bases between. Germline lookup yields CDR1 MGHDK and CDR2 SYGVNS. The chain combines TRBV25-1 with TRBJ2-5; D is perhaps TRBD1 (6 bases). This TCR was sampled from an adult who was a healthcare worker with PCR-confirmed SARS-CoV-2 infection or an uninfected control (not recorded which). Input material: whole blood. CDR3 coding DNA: TGTGCCAGCAGTGACTGGACAGATCAAGAGACCCAGTACTTC. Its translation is CASSDWTDQETQYF.